These 27 T cell receptor beta chains were all obtained from the same sample, sequenced in a study of shared clonotypes between healthy human individuals. Profiling relied on immunoSEQ multiplex PCR, and the TCRdb table lists in-frame clones only, not all of them. The profile shows over 1.5 million clones, around 98% of them singletons. Sequenced sample: naive CD4+ T cells sorted from blood. The subset was: CD45RA+ positively selected. These receptor sequences come from a young man in good health.

With regard to this clone: The same CDR3 arises from other DNA sequences in this sample as well. This rearrangement joins TRBV7-6 to TRBJ2-3; 7 bases match TRBD2. CDR1 is SGHVS, CDR2 FNYEAQ, per germline. This CDR3 spans 16 amino acids. V shed 1 base, J shed 1 base, and the junction held 5 bases outside the gene matches. As DNA, the CDR3 is TGTGCCAGCAGCTTAGGTGCGGGAGCGCGCACAGATACGCAGTATTTT. Its protein product is CASSLGAGARTDTQYF.

J is TRBJ2-3 and V is TRBV9, with 15 bases aligning to TRBD2. With V trimmed by 2 bases and J by 3 bases, 4 bases remained unmatched. CDR1 and CDR2 (germline): SGDLS, YYNGEE. This CDR3 comprises 17 residues. The chain's CDR3 is CASSVGLAGGATDTQYF. In DNA form, the CDR3 reads TGTGCCAGCAGCGTGGGACTAGCGGGAGGTGCGACAGATACGCAGTATTTT.

The CDR3: CAISEGINQPQHF. In DNA, the CDR3 is TGTGCCATCAGTGAAGGGATTAATCAGCCCCAGCATTTT. The rearrangement uses TRBV10-3 and TRBJ1-5; D unclear. V was cut by 3 bases and J by 4 bases, with 7 bases left in between. The CDR3 length is 13 residues. In germline, CDR1 is ENHRY, CDR2 SYGVKD.

CDR3 in amino acids: CASSGGLAGVPTYEQYF. The CDR3 region has the DNA TGCGCCAGCAGCGGGGGACTAGCGGGAGTACCTACCTACGAGCAGTACTTC. The rearrangement joins TRBV10-1 to TRBJ2-7; 14 bases match TRBD2. The trim removed 6 bases at V and 2 bases at J, leaving 9 bases unmatched. Germline CDR1 and CDR2: WNHNN and SYGVQD (reference sequence). The CDR3 has 17 residues.

The chain is built from TRBV7-6 and TRBJ2-1, with D perhaps assigned TRBD1 or TRBD2 (5 bases each). V lost 3 bases, J lost 9 bases, and 15 bases lay in between. CDR1 SGHVS and CDR2 FNYEAQ come from the germline V gene. This CDR3 has 14 amino acids. The CDR3 loop reads CASSFSGTLSEQFF. The DNA of the CDR3 is TGTGCCAGCAGCTTTTCCGGGACCCTGAGTGAGCAGTTCTTC.

This clone was picked up one time. V and J are TRBV7-3 and TRBJ2-2, with 13 bases that match TRBD2. Unmatched junction bases numbered 5, after V lost 5 bases and J lost 5 bases. CDR3 length: 16 residues. The germline gives CDR1 SGHTA, CDR2 FQGTGA. CDR3 in DNA: TGTGCCAGCAGCCTGACACTAGCGGGAGGGACCGGGGAGCTGTTTTTT. It translates to CASSLTLAGGTGELFF.

CDR3 residues: CASTRDSNQPQHF. CDR3 DNA: TGTGCCAGCACGCGGGATAGCAATCAGCCCCAGCATTTT. The chain recombines TRBV2 with TRBJ1-5, with no clear D. V was trimmed by 7 bases and J by 0 bases, leaving 7 bases between them. The CDR3 covers 13 residues. CDR1 and CDR2 from the germline V gene are SNHLY and FYNNEI.

The J gene is TRBJ1-5, the V gene TRBV27; 7 nucleotides match TRBD1. The V and J ends lost 5 bases and 7 bases, in that order; junction bases with no gene match: 20. Germline V gene lookup returns CDR1 MNHEY and CDR2 SMNVEV (reference sequence). The CDR3 spans 18 residues. CDR3: CASSHTWGRTGGRQPQHF. The CDR3 DNA sequence: TGTGCCAGCAGTCACACCTGGGGGCGGACAGGTGGGAGGCAGCCCCAGCATTTT.

The V gene is TRBV29-1, the J gene TRBJ1-2; 7 positions match TRBD1. This CDR3 has 15 amino acids. Germline V gives CDR1 SQVTM, CDR2 ANQGSEA. With 7 bases clipped from V and 7 bases from J, the junction kept 18 bases outside the gene matches. Here the CDR3 reads CSAGTIVDRVAGYTF. DNA for the CDR3: TGCAGCGCCGGAACTATAGTAGACAGGGTTGCTGGCTACACCTTC.

The rearrangement links TRBV30 to TRBJ1-1, with D perhaps matching TRBD1 (5 bases). Trimming left V 3 bases short and J 0 bases short, with 14 bases between. Germline values: CDR1 GTSNPN, CDR2 SVGIG (reference sequence). There are 15 residues in the CDR3. Here the CDR3 reads CAWRATVNMNTEAFF. As DNA, the CDR3 is TGTGCCTGGAGAGCGACAGTTAACATGAACACTGAAGCTTTCTTT.

This chain joins TRBV7-9 and TRBJ2-1; 10 positions match TRBD2. The CDR3 contains 15 residues. V lost 5 bases and J lost 6; bases outside the gene matches: 7. Looked up from germline, CDR1 is SEHNR and CDR2 is FQNEAQ (reference sequence). This CDR3 reads CASSQLAGIRNEQFF. In DNA form, the CDR3 reads TGTGCCAGCAGCCAACTAGCGGGGATCCGCAATGAGCAGTTCTTC.

The chain combines TRBV11-2 with TRBJ1-3, with D hard to call. The germline V gene has CDR1 SGHAT and CDR2 FQNNGV. With 4 bases removed from V and 2 bases from J, the gap between germline ends came to 6 bases. CDR3 length: 13 residues. The CDR3 loop is CASSSYAGNTIYF. DNA for the CDR3: TGTGCCAGCAGCTCATACGCTGGAAACACCATATATTTT. The variable domain in full, completed from reference TRBV11-2 and TRBJ1-3, reads EAGVAQSPRYKIIEKRQSVAFWCNPISGHATLYWYQQILGQGPKLLIQFQNNGVVDDSQLPKDRFSAERLKGVDSTLKIQPAKLEDSAVYLCASSSYAGNTIYFGEGSWLTVV.

The J gene is TRBJ2-4, the V gene TRBV2, with D unclear. The CDR3 sequence is 14 residues long. The germline gives CDR1 SNHLY, CDR2 FYNNEI. V dropped 7 bases and J dropped 3 bases, with 13 bases sitting between them. The CDR3 reads CASTYIRGKNIQYF. CDR3 DNA: TGTGCCAGCACTTACATTCGTGGCAAAAACATTCAGTACTTC.

This chain links TRBV28 with TRBJ1-3; TRBD1 matches at 7 bases. V lost 6 bases and J lost 2; bases outside the gene matches: 1. Looked up from germline, CDR1 is MDHEN and CDR2 is SYDVKM. The CDR3 has 13 residues. CDR3 in DNA: TGTGCCAGCAGGGGGACAGCTGGAAACACCATATATTTT. Amino acid sequence: CASRGTAGNTIYF.

The chain couples TRBV6-4 to TRBJ2-1; 11 nucleotides agree with TRBD2. The V gene's germline CDR1 is MRHNA and CDR2 SNTAGT. This CDR3 region has 15 residues. V trimming: 5 bases; J trimming: 4 bases; junction bases outside the gene matches: 4. The CDR3 coding sequence is TGTGCCAGCAGTCGGGGGACTAGCGGATACAATGAGCAGTTCTTC. Its protein product is CASSRGTSGYNEQFF.

The chain employs TRBV25-1 and TRBJ1-1; D may be TRBD1 (5 bases). CDR3 size: 15 residues. V lost 4 bases and J lost 0, with 12 bases in between. Germline loops: CDR1 MGHDK, CDR2 SYGVNS. In DNA, the CDR3 is TGTGCCAGCAGTGCGAAGGGGATTATGAACACTGAAGCTTTCTTT. Translated, it gives CASSAKGIMNTEAFF.

The chain recombines TRBV6-6 with TRBJ2-7, with D possibly TRBD2 on 6 matching bases. There are 14 residues in the CDR3. Germline V gene lookup returns CDR1 MNHNY and CDR2 SVGAGI (reference sequence). The germline V and J ends were trimmed by 0 bases and 5 bases, with 11 bases remaining between them. The DNA for the CDR3 is TGTGCCAGCAGTTACTCGGGGGGTATCAACGAGCAGTACTTC. Translation gives CASSYSGGINEQYF.

J is TRBJ2-3 and V is TRBV6-6, with unresolved D. CDR1 is MNHNY and CDR2 is SVGAGI in the germline V gene (reference sequence). The V end was cut by 7 bases, the J end by 8 bases, with 22 bases between. This CDR3 is built from 15 residues. CDR3 nucleotide sequence: TGTGCCAGCAAAGTTACCGGCCTTACTCCCGGTACGCAGTATTTT. Protein: CASKVTGLTPGTQYF.

This sequence joins TRBV28 and TRBJ2-3; D might be TRBD1 (5 bases). CDR1 is MDHEN and CDR2 is SYDVKM in the germline V gene. There are 14 residues in the CDR3. V dropped 6 bases and J dropped 4 bases, with 14 bases sitting between them. CDR3 amino acids: CASRLGRWADTQYF. CDR3 bases: TGTGCCAGCAGACTGGGGCGGTGGGCAGATACGCAGTATTTT.

The chain links TRBV5-1 to TRBJ2-2; 10 bases map to TRBD2. This CDR3 spans 18 amino acids. V trimming: 1 base; J trimming: 6 bases; junction bases outside the gene matches: 12. Per the germline V gene, CDR1 is SGHRS and CDR2 is YFSETQ. The CDR3 loop reads CASSLLGAASGSPGELFF. Here the CDR3 DNA reads TGCGCCAGCAGCTTGTTGGGGGCGGCTAGCGGGAGTCCCGGGGAGCTGTTTTTT.

The chain joins TRBV28 to TRBJ1-1; a possible D gene is TRBD1 (6 bases). CDR1 is MDHEN and CDR2 is SYDVKM in the germline V gene. Trimming took off 7 bases at V and 1 base at J, with 13 bases between the two ends. CDR3 length: 14 amino acids. CDR3 nucleotide sequence: TGTGCCAGCACCCTCACGACAGGGAACACTGAAGCTTTCTTT. Translating it yields CASTLTTGNTEAFF.

The V gene is TRBV9, the J gene TRBJ2-3; 15 bases align to TRBD2. With 3 bases clipped from V and 4 bases from J, the junction kept 3 bases outside the gene matches. CDR3 length: 16 amino acids. The germline CDR1 and CDR2 sequences are SGDLS and YYNGEE. The CDR3 nucleotides read TGTGCCAGCAGCGGTGGACTAGCGGGAGGGGCAGATACGCAGTATTTT. This gives the protein CASSGGLAGGADTQYF.

The rearrangement links TRBV9 to TRBJ2-3; tentative D call: TRBD2 (5 bases). The V and J ends lost 4 bases and 1 base respectively, with 7 bases between them. The CDR3 consists of 13 residues. Germline assignment: CDR1 SGDLS and CDR2 YYNGEE. This CDR3 is CASSLLGTDTQYF. The CDR3, as DNA: TGTGCCAGCAGCTTACTAGGCACAGATACGCAGTATTTT.

The rearrangement joins TRBV27 to TRBJ2-7; 9 bases line up with TRBD1. Germline V lookup: CDR1 MNHEY, CDR2 SMNVEV (reference sequence). Losses at the gene ends were 6 bases for V and 4 bases for J; bases not matched to a gene: 7. The CDR3 is made up of 14 amino acids. CDR3: CASSSGTGRYEQYF. DNA for the CDR3: TGTGCCAGCAGCTCCGGGACAGGGCGGTACGAGCAGTACTTC.

V and J are TRBV5-4 and TRBJ2-5; 11 bases match TRBD2. Germline V gene data show CDR1 as SGHNT and CDR2 as YYREEE (reference sequence). This CDR3 region has 16 residues. The junction had 9 bases not matched to a gene; V was cut back by 4 bases and J by 4 bases. CDR3 region: CASSLIAGGPTETQYF. The CDR3 nucleotides read TGTGCCAGCAGCCTGATAGCGGGAGGGCCAACAGAGACCCAGTACTTC.

V gene TRBV5-1 combines with J gene TRBJ2-3; TRBD1 matches at 9 bases. After removal of 0 bases from V and 10 bases from J, the junction contained 3 bases not matched to a gene. The CDR3 contains 13 residues. CDR1 and CDR2 from the germline V gene are SGHRS and YFSETQ. CDR3 DNA: TGCGCCAGCAGCTTGGCCACAGGGGGCGCGCAGTATTTT. Translating gives CASSLATGGAQYF.

V is TRBV9 and J is TRBJ2-2; 11 positions match TRBD2. This CDR3 comprises 15 residues. The ends lost 2 bases at V and 3 bases at J; junction bases unmatched: 0. Germline V lookup: CDR1 SGDLS, CDR2 YYNGEE. CDR3 amino acids: CASSVSGRDTGELFF. In DNA, the CDR3 is TGTGCCAGCAGCGTTAGCGGGAGGGACACCGGGGAGCTGTTTTTT.